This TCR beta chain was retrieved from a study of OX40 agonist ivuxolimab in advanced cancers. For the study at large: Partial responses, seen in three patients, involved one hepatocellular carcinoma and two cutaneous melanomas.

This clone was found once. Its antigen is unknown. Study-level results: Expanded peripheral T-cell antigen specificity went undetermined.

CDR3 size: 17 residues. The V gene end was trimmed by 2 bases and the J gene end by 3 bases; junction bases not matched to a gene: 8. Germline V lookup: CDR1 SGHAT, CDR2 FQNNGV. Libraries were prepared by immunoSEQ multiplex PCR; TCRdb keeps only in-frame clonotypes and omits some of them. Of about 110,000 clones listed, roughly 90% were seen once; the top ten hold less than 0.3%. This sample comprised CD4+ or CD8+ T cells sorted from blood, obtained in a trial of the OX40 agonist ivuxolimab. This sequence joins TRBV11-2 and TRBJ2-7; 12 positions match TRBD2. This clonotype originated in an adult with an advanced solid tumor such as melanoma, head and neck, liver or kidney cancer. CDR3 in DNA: TGTGCCAGCAGCTTAACGACTAGCGGGGGCCGAATCTACGAGCAGTACTTC. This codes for CASSLTTSGGRIYEQYF.